The entry below describes one T cell receptor (beta chain). Its cognate antigen has yet to be identified. No much larger clone is present one base from it, and per-base qualities are unavailable. Genomic DNA was isolated and then used for TCRbeta deep sequencing. The immunoSEQ assay, provided as a commercial service, was used for TCRbeta CDR3 sequencing and initial data processing. Processing in the source paper ran as follows. Reads were demultiplexed, adapter and primer sequences were trimmed, similar clones were merged through frequency-ratio clustering, and V, D, J genes were annotated using IMGT. TCRdb retrieved this table from immuneACCESS and kept in-frame rearrangements only. Not all clones are present; in checked studies, unresolved V genes account for under half, and no reason is known for the remainder. V, J and clone size derive from that table, while D and trimming were established from the DNA sequence. The sample table records approximately 860 clones; around 82% of these occur just once. The biggest ten clones account for about 72% of the sample.

Sorting staining used anti-CD3, anti-CD4, anti-CD8 and a Vbeta20 antibody from the IOTest Beta Mark kit on a FACSAria III, with purity above 97%. Peripheral blood was drawn into sodium heparin tubes, and mononuclear cells were separated by Ficoll-Paque PLUS density gradient centrifugation. Before TCRbeta deep sequencing, the CD4+ Vbeta20+, CD4+ Vbeta20-, and CD8+ T cell fractions were FACS-sorted. This specimen comes from a study of somatic mutations in T cells in chronic GVHD (dated by TCRdb to 2020 to 2022). The germline V gene (reference sequence) provides CDR1 GTSNPN and CDR2 SVGIG. Taken from cysteine to phenylalanine, the CDR3 has 17 residues. Only the CDR3 DNA stays, 51 bases, in frame from base 1. For this chain, trimming is 3 bases at the V end and 0 bases at the J end, and the number of junction bases without a gene match is 12.

The sample comprised Vbeta20-positive CD4+ T cells from blood. The label giving this sample's cell subset or site can be read as: CD4+ T cells sorted for TCR Vbeta20 (TRBV30-01) positivity by flow cytometry. The rearrangement combines TRBV30 with TRBJ1-1; 8 bases in between match TRBD1. The clonotype comes from a male patient between 50 and 60 years old with chronic graft-versus-host disease. After a transplant, some T cells may be of graft donor origin. At the DNA level, the sequence is TGTGCCTGGAGGTCCAGGGGGCCGTCCTCCATGAACACTGAAGCTTTCTTT. This encodes CAWRSRGPSSMNTEAFF.